The text below deals with one T cell receptor beta chain. Its antigen is not known. Naive CD4+ T cells were purified with Tregs depleted by CD25. Amplification of TRBV12-4/TRBJ1-2 clonotypes used adaptor-ligated barcode primers. TCRdb processed the multiplex PCR reads anew with MiXCR; each CDR3 protein has one entry. Seen here are some 420 distinct CDR3 sequences, about a fifth observed once, and the top ten hold 20% to 25%. This CDR3 is built from 14 residues. V lost 5 bases, J lost 0 bases, and 10 bases lay in between. Overall study findings and caveats: Under 2.1% of tumor Treg sequences matched blood Tregs or memory cells. Tumor memory CD4+ T cell TCR gene usage clustered with blood and lymph node memory CD4+ cells and lymph node naive CD4+ cells. Tumor Tregs overlapped most with tumor, then blood, naive CD4+ cells.

The source of this sequence is a female donor with breast cancer. This rearrangement joins TRBV12-3 or TRBV12-4 to TRBJ1-2, with D possibly matching TRBD1 (5 bases). Sequencing was carried out using naive CD4+ T cells sorted from blood. The subset was: naive CD4+ T cells, CD4+CD45RA+CD25-. CDR3 sequence: CASSPTAANYGYTF. Here the CDR3 DNA reads TGTGCCAGCAGTCCGACAGCAGCTAACTATGGCTACACCTTC.